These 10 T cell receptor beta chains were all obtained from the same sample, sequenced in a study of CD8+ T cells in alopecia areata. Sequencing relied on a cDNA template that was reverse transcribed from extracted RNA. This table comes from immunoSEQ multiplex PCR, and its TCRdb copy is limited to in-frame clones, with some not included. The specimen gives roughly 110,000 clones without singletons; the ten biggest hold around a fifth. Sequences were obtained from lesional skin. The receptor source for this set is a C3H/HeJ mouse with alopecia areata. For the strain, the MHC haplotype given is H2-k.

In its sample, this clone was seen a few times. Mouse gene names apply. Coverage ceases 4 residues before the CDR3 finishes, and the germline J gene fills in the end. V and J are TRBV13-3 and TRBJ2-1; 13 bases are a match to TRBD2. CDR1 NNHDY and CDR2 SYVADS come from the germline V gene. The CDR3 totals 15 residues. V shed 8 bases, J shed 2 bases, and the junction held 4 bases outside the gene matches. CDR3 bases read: TGTGCCAGTATAGGGACTGGGGGGGACTATGCT. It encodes CASIGTGGDYA. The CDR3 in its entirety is CASIGTGGDYAEQFF.

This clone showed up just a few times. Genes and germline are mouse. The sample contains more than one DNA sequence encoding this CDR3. This chain's CDR3 is CASSGDWGGSYAEQFF. CDR3 bases read: TGTGCCAGCAGTGGGGACTGGGGGGGATCCTATGCT. This chain connects TRBV13-1 to TRBJ2-1; 13 positions match TRBD2. The DNA ends 4 residues before the CDR3 does, and the rest of the CDR3 is filled in from the germline J gene. This CDR3 spans 16 amino acids. V shed 3 bases, J shed 3 bases, and the junction held 3 bases outside the gene matches. Per germline, CDR1 NSHNY and CDR2 SYGAGN.

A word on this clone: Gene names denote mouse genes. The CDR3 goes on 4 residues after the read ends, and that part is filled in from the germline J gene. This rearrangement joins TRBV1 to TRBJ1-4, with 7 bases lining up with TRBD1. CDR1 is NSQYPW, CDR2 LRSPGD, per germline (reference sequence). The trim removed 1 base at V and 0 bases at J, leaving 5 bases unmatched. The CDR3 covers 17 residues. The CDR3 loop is CTCSAGLQGISNERLFF. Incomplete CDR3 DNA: TGCACCTGCAGTGCAGGCTTACAGGGGATTTCCAACGAA.

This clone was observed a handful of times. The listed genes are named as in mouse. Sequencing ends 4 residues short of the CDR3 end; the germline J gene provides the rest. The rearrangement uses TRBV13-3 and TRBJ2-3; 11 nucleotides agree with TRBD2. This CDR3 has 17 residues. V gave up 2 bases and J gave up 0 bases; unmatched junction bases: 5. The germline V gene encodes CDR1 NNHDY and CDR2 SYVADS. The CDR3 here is CASSEPDWGASAETLYF. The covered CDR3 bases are TGTGCCAGCAGTGAACCGGACTGGGGGGCTAGTGCAGAA.

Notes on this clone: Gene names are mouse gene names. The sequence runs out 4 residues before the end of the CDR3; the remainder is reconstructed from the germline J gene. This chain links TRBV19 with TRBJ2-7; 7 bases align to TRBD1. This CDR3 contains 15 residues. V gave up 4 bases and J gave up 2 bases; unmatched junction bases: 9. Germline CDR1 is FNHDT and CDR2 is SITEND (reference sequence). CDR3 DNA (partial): TGTGCCAGCAGTCCCTTCGCGGGACAGACCTAT. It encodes CASSPFAGQTY. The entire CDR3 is CASSPFAGQTYEQYF.

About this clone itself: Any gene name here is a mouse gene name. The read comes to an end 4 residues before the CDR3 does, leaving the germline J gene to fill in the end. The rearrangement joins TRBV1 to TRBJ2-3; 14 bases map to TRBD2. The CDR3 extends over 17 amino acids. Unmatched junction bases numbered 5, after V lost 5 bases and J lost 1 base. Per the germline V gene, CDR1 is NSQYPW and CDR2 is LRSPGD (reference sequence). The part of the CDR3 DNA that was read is TGCACCTGCAGTCCTCGGGACTGGGGGGGCGGTGCAGAA. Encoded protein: CTCSPRDWGGGAE. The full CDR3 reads CTCSPRDWGGGAETLYF.

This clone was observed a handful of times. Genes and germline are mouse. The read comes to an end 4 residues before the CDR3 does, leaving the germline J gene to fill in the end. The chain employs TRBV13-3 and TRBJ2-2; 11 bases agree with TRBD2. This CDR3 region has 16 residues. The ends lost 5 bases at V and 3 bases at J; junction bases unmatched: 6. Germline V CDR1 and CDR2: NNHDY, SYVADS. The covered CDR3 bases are TGTGCCAGCAGCAGGGACTGGGGGTCGGACACCGGG. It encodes CASSRDWGSDTG. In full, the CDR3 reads CASSRDWGSDTGQLYF. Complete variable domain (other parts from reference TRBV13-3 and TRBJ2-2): EAAVTQSPRSKVAVTGGKVTLSCHQTNNHDYMYWYRQDTGHGLRLIHYSYVADSTEKGDIPDGYKASRPSQENFSLILELASLSQTAVYFCASSRDWGSDTGQLYFGEGSKLTVL.

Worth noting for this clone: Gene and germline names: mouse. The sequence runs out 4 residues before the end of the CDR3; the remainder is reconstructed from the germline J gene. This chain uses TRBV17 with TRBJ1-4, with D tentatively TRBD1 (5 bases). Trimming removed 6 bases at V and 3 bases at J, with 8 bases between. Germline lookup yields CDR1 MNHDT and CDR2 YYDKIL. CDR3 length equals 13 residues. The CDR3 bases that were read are TGTGCTAGCAGGCAGGGAGCCAACGAA. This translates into CASRQGANE. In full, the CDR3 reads CASRQGANERLFF. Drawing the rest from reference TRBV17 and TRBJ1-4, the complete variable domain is DTTVKQNPRYKLARVGKPVNLICSQTMNHDTMYWYQKKPNQAPKLLLFYYDKILNREADTFEKFQSSRPNNSFCSLYIGSAGLEYSAMYLCASRQGANERLFFGHGTKLSVL.

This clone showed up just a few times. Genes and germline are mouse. Partial CDR3 DNA: TGTGCCTGGAGTCTCGCGACACCAAACACA. It yields the protein CAWSLATPNT. The whole CDR3 protein is CAWSLATPNTEVFF. The V and J genes are TRBV31 and TRBJ1-1, with unresolved D. The read finishes 4 residues shy of the CDR3 end, and the germline J gene is used to complete it. The V end lost 0 bases, the J end lost 0 bases, and 8 bases lay between the germline ends. This CDR3 is built from 14 residues. Germline lookup yields CDR1 GKSSPN and CDR2 SITVG.

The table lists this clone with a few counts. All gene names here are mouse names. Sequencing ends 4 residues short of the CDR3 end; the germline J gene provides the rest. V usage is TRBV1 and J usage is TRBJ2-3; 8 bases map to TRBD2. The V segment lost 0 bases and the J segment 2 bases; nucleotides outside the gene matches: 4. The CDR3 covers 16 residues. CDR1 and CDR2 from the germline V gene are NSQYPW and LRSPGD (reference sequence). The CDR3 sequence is CTCSAEVGGIAETLYF. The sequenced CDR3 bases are TGCACCTGCAGTGCAGAGGTGGGGGGGATTGCAGAA. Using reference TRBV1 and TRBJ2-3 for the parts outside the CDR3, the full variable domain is VTLLEQNPRWRLVPRGQAVNLRCILKNSQYPWMSWYQQDLQKQLQWLFTLRSPGDKEVKSLPGADYLATRVTDTELRLQVANMSQGRTLYCTCSAEVGGIAETLYFGSGTRLTVL.